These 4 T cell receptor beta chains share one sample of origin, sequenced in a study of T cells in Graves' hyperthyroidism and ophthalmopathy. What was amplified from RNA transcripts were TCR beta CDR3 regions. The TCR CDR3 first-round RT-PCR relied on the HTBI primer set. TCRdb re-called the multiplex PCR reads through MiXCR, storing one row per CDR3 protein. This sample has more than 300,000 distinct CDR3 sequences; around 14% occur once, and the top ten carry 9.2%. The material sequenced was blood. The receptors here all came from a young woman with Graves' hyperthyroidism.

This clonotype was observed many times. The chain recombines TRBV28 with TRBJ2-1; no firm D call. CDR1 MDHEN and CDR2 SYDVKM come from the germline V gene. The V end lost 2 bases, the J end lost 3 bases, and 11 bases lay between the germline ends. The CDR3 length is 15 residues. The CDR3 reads CASSLGFRNYNEQFF. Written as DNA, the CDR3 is TGTGCCAGCAGTTTAGGGTTCCGTAACTACAATGAGCAGTTCTTC.

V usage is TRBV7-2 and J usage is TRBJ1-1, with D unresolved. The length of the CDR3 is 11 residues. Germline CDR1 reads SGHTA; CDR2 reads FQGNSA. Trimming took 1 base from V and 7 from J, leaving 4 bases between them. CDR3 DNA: TGTGCCAGCAGCTTAGATAATGAAGCTTTCTTT. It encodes CASSLDNEAFF.

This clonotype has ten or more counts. The CDR3 reads CASSPGTSGRGQYF. CDR3 nucleotide sequence: TGTGCCAGCAGTCCCGGGACTAGCGGGAGAGGGCAGTACTTC. V gene TRBV27 combines with J gene TRBJ2-7, with 14 bases that match TRBD2. Looked up from germline, CDR1 is MNHEY and CDR2 is SMNVEV (reference sequence). The CDR3 is 14 amino acids. J gave up 9 bases and V 5 bases, and 6 bases lay outside the gene matches.

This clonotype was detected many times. CDR3 amino acids: CASSFYSGRGSPLHF. CDR3 DNA: TGTGCCAGCAGTTTCTATAGTGGGAGAGGATCACCCCTCCACTTT. The chain carries TRBV28 and TRBJ1-6, with D unclear. Trimming stripped 3 bases from V and 10 bases from J, with 16 bases between. Germline V gene data show CDR1 as MDHEN and CDR2 as SYDVKM. This CDR3 has 15 amino acids.